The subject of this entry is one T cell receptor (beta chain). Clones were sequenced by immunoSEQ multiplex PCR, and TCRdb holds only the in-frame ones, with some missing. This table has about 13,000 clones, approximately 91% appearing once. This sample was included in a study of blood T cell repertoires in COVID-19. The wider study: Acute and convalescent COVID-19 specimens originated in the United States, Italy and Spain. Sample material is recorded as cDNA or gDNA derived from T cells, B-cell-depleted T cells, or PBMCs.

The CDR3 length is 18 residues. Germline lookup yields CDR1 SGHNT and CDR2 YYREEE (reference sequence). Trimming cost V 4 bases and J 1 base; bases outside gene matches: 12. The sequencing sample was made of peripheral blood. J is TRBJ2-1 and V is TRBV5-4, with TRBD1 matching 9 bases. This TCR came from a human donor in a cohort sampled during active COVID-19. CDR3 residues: CASSIATGGVRSYNEQFF. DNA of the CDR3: TGTGCCAGCAGCATTGCTACAGGGGGCGTCAGGTCCTACAATGAGCAGTTCTTC.